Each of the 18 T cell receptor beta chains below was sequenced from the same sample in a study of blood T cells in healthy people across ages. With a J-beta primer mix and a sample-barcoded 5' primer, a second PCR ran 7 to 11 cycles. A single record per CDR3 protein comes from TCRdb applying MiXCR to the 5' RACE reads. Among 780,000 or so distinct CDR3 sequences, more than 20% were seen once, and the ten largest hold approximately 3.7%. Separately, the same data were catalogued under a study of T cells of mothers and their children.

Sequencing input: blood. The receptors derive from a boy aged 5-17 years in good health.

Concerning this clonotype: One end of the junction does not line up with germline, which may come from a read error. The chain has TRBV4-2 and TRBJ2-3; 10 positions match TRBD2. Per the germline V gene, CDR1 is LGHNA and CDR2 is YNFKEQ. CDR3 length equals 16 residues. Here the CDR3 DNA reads TGTGCCAGCAACCAAGATCAAGCGGGGGGGCCGGATACGCAGTATTTT. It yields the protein CASNQDQAGGPDTQYF.

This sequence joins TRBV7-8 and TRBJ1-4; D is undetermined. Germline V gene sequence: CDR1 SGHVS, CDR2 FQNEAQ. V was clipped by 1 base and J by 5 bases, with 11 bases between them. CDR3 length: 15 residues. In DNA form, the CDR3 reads TGTGCCAGCAGCTTAGACGTGGGAGGAAATGAAAAACTGTTTTTT. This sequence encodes CASSLDVGGNEKLFF.

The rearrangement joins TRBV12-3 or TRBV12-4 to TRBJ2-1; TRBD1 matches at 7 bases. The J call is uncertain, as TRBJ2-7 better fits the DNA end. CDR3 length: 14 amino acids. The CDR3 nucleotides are TGTGCCAGCAGGCCCGGGACAGTCCTCGCCGAGCAGTACTTC. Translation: CASRPGTVLAEQYF.

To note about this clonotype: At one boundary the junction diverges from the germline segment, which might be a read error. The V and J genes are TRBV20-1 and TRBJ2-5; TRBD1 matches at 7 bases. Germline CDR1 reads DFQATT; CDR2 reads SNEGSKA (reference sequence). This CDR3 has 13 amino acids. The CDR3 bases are TGCAGTGCATCGGACAGGTACCAAGAGACCGAGTACTTC. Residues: CSASDRYQETEYF.

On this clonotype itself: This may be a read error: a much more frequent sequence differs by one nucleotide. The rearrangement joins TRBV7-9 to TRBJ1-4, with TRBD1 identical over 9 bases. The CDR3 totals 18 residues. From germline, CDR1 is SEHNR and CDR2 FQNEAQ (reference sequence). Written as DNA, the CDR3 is TGTGCCAGCAGCTCGGACAGGGGCGTTCAAGGTGCTAATGAAAAACCGTTTTTT. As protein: CASSSDRGVQGANEKPFF.

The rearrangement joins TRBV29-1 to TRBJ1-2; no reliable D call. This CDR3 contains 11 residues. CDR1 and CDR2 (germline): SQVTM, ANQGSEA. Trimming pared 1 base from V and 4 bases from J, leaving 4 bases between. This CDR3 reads CSVEASYGYTF. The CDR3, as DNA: TGCAGCGTTGAAGCCAGCTATGGCTACACCTTC.

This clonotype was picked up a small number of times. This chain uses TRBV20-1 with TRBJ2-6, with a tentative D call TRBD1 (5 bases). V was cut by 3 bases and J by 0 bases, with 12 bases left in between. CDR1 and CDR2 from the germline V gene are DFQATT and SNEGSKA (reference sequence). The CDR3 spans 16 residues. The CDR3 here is CSASPDRSSGANVLTF. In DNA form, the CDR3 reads TGCAGTGCTAGCCCTGACAGATCCTCTGGGGCCAACGTCCTGACTTTC.

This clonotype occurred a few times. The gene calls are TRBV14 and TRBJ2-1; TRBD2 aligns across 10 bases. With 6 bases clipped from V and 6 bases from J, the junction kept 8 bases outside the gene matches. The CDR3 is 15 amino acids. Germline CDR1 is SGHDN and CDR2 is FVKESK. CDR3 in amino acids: CASSLLAGVLNEQFF. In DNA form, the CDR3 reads TGTGCCAGCAGTCTGCTAGCGGGAGTTCTCAATGAGCAGTTCTTC.

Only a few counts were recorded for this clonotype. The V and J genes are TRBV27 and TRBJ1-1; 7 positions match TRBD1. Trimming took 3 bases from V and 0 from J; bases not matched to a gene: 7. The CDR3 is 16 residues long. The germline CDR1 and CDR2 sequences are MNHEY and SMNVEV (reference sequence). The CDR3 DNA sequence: TGTGCCAGCAGTTTCTCCTTAGGGGGCGTGAACACTGAAGCTTTCTTT. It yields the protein CASSFSLGGVNTEAFF.

CDR3 DNA: TGCGCCAGCAGCCAAGATGCGGTGGAATACGAAAAACTGTTTTTT. Protein sequence: CASSQDAVEYEKLFF. The V and J genes are TRBV4-1 and TRBJ1-4; D unresolved. The V and J ends lost 0 bases and 8 bases respectively, with 13 bases between them. Germline V CDR1 and CDR2: MGHRA, YSYEKL. The CDR3 is 15 residues long.

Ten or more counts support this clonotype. The CDR3 is CSARDPLERERGKTQYF. The CDR3 nucleotides are TGCAGTGCTAGAGATCCCCTCGAGCGGGAGCGAGGGAAGACCCAGTACTTC. The V call is TRBV20-1, the J call TRBJ2-5; TRBD2 agrees at 8 bases. V shed 0 bases, J shed 6 bases, and the junction held 15 bases outside the gene matches. The CDR3 extends over 17 amino acids. From germline, CDR1 is DFQATT and CDR2 SNEGSKA (reference sequence).

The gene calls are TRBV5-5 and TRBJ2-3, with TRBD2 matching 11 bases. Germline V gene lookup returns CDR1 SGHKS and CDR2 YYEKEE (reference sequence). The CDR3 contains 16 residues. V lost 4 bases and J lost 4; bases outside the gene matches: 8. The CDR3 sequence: CASSLGTGLAADTQYF. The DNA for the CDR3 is TGTGCCAGCAGCCTGGGAACGGGACTAGCGGCAGATACGCAGTATTTT. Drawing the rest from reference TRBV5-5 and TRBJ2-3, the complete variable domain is DAGVTQSPTHLIKTRGQQVTLRCSPISGHKSVSWYQQVLGQGPQFIFQYYEKEERGRGNFPDRFSARQFPNYSSELNVNALLLGDSALYLCASSLGTGLAADTQYFGPGTRLTVL.

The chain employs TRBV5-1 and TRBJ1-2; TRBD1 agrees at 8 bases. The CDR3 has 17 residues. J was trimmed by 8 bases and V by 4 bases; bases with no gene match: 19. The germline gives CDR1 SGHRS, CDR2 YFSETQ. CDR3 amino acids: CASSAARGQWTGEGYTF. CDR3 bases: TGCGCCAGCAGCGCCGCCAGGGGGCAGTGGACCGGGGAGGGCTACACCTTC.

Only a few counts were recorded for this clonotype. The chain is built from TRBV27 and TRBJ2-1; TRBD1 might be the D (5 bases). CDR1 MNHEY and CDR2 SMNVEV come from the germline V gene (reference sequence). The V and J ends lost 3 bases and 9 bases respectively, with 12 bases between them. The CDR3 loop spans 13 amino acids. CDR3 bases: TGTGCCAGCAGTTTTGGAACAGGAAGTGAGCAGTTCTTC. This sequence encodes CASSFGTGSEQFF.

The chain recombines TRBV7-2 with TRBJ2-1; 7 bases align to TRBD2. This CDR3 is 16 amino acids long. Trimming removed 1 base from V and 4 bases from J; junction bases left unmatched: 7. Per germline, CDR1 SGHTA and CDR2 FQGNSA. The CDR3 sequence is CASSLGSSGVYNEQFF. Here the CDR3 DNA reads TGTGCCAGCAGCTTAGGGTCTAGCGGAGTATACAATGAGCAGTTCTTC.

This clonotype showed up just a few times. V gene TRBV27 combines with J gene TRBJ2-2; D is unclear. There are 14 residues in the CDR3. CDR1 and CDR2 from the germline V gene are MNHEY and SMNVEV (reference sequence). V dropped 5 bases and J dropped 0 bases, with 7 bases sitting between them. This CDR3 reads CASSRLTNTGELFF. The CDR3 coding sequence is TGTGCCAGCAGTCGCCTAACGAACACCGGGGAGCTGTTTTTT.

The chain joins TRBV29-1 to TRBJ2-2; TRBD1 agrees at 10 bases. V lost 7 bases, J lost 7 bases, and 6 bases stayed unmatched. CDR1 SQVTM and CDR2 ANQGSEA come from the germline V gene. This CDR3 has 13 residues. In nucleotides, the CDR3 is TGCAGCGCCCGACAGGGGGCAGGCGGGGAGCTGTTTTTT. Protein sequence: CSARQGAGGELFF.

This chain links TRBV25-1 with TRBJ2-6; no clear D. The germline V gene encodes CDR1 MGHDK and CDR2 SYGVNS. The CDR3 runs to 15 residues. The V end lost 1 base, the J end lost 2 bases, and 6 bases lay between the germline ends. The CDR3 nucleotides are TGTGCCAGCAGTGAATTGAGGCCTGGGGCCAACGTCCTGACTTTC. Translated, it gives CASSELRPGANVLTF.